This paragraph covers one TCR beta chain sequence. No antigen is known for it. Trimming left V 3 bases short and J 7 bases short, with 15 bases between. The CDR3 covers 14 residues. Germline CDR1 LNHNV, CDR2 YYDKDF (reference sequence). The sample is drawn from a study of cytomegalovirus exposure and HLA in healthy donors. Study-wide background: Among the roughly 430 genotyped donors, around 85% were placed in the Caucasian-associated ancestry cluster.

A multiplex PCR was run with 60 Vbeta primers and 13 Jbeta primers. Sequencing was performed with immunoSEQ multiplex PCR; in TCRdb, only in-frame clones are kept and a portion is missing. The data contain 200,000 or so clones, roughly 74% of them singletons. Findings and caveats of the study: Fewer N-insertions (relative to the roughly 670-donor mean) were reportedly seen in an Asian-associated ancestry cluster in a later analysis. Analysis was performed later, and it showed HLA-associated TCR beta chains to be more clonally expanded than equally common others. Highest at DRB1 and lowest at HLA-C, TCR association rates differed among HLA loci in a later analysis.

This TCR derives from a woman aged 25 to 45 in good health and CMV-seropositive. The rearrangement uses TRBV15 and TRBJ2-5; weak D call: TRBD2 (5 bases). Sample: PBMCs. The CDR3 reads CATSRSGREATQYF. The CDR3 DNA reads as TGTGCCACCAGCAGGTCAGGCCGGGAAGCGACCCAGTACTTC.